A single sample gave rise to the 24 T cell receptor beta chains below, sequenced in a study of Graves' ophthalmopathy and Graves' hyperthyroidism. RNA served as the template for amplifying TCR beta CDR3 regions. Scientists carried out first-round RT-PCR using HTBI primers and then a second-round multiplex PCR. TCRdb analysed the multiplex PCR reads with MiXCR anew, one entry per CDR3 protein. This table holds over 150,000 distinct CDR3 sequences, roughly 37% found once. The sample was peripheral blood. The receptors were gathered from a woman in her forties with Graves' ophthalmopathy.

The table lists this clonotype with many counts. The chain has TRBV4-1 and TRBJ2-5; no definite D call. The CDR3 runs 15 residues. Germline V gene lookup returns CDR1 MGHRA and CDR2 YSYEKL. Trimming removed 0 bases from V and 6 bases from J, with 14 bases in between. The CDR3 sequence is CASSQDAPLGQTQYF. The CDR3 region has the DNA TGCGCCAGCAGCCAAGATGCCCCGCTAGGACAGACCCAGTACTTC.

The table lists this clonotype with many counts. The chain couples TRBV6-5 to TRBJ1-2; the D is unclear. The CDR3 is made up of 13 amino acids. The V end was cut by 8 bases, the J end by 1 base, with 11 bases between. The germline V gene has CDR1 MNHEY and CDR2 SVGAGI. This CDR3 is CASWSFRNYGYTF. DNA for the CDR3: TGTGCCAGCTGGTCCTTCCGTAACTATGGCTACACCTTC.

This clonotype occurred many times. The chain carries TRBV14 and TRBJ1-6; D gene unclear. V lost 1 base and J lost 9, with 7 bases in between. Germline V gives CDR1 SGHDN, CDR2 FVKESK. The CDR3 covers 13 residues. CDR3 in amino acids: CASSQGAGSPLHF. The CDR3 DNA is TGTGCCAGCAGCCAAGGTGCGGGTTCACCCCTCCACTTT.

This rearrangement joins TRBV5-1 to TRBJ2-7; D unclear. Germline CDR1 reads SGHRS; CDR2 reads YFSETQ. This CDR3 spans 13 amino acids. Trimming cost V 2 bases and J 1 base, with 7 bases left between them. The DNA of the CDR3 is TGCGCCAGCAGCTTTGAAGCATCCTACGAGCAGTACTTC. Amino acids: CASSFEASYEQYF.

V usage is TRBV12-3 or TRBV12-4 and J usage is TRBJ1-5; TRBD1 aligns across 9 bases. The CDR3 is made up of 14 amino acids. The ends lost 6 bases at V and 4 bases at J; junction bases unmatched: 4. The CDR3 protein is CASSWGQGNQPQHF. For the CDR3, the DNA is TGTGCCAGCAGCTGGGGACAGGGAAATCAGCCCCAGCATTTT.

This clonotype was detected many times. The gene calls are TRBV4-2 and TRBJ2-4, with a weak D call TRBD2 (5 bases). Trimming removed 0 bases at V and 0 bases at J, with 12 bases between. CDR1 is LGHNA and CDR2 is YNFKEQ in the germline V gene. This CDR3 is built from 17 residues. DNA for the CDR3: TGTGCCAGCAGCCAAGATAAAAGCGAGGGAGCCAAAAACATTCAGTACTTC. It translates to CASSQDKSEGAKNIQYF.

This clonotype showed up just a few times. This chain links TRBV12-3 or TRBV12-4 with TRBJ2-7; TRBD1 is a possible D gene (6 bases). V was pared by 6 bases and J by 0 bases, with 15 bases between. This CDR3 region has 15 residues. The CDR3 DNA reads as TGTGCCAGCAGAGCGGACGTGGACAGCTCCTACGAGCAGTACTTC. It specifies CASRADVDSSYEQYF.

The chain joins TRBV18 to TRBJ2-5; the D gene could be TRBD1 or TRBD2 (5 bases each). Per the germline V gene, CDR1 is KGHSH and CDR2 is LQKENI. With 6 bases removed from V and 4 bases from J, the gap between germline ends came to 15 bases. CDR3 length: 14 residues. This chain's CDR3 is CASSVGAVGETQYF. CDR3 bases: TGTGCCAGCTCCGTCGGGGCGGTGGGAGAGACCCAGTACTTC.

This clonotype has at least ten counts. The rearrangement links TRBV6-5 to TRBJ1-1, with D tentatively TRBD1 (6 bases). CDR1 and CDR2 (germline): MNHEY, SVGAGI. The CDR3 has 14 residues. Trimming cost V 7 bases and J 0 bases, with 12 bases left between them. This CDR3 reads CASTGGILNTEAFF. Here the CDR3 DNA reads TGTGCCAGCACGGGGGGCATACTGAACACTGAAGCTTTCTTT.

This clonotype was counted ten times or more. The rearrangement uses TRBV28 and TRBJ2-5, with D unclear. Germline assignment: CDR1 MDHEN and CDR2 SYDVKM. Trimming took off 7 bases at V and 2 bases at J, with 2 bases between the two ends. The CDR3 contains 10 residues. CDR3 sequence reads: CASMQETQYF. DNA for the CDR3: TGTGCCAGCATGCAAGAGACCCAGTACTTC.

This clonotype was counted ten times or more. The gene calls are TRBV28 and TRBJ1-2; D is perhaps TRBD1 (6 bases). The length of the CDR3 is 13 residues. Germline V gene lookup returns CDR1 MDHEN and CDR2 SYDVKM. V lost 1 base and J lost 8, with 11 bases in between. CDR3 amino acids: CASSLSGARGYTF. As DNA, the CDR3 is TGTGCCAGCAGTTTATCAGGGGCGCGGGGCTACACCTTC.

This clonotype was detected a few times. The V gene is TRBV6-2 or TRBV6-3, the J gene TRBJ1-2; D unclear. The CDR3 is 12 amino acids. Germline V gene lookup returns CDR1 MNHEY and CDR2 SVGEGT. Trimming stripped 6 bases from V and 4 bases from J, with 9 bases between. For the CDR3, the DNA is TGTGCCAGCAGCTCGGCCCTCTATGGCTACACCTTC. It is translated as CASSSALYGYTF.

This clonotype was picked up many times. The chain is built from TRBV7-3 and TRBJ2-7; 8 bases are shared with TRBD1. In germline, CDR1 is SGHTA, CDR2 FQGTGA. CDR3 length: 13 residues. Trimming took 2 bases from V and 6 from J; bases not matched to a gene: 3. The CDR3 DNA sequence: TGTGCCAGCAGCTTATATCAGGGGGCCGAGCAGTACTTC. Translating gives CASSLYQGAEQYF.

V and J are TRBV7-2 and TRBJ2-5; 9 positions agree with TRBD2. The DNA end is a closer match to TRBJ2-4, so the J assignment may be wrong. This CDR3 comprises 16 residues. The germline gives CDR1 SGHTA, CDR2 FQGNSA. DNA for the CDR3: TGTGCCAGCAGCTTAGCTGGGCGGGAGGGCCTGGACATTCAGTACTTC. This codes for CASSLAGREGLDIQYF.

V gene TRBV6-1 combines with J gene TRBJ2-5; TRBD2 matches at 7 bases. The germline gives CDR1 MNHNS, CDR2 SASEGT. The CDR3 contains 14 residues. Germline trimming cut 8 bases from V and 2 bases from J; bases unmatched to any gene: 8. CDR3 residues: CASALTSSQETQYF. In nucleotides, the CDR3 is TGTGCCAGCGCCCTGACTAGCTCTCAAGAGACCCAGTACTTC.

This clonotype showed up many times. This CDR3 is CASSPQTSYEQYF. CDR3 nucleotide sequence: TGTGCCAGCAGCCCCCAGACCTCCTACGAGCAGTACTTC. This chain links TRBV7-2 with TRBJ2-7; D unclear. This CDR3 has 13 amino acids. The V gene's germline CDR1 is SGHTA and CDR2 FQGNSA. V was cut by 5 bases and J by 0 bases, with 8 bases left in between.

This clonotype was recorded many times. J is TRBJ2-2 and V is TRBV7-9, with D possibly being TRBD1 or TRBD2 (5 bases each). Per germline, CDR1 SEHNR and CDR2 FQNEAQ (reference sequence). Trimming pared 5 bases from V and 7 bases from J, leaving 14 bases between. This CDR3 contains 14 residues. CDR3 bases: TGTGCCAGCAGCCTACGCGAGGGGATCGGGGAGCTGTTTTTT. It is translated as CASSLREGIGELFF.

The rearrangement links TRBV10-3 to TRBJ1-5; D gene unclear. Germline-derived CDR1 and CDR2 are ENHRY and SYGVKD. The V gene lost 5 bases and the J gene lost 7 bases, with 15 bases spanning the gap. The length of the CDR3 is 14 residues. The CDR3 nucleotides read TGTGCCATCAGTTATGAAGTATCGGCCCAGCCCCAGCATTTT. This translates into CAISYEVSAQPQHF.

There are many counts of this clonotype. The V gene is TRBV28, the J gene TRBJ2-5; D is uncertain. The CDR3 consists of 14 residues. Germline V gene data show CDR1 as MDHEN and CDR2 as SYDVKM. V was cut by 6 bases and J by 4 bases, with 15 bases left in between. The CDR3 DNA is TGTGCCAGCAGACAGTCTTACGGTGGAGAGACCCAGTACTTC. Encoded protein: CASRQSYGGETQYF.

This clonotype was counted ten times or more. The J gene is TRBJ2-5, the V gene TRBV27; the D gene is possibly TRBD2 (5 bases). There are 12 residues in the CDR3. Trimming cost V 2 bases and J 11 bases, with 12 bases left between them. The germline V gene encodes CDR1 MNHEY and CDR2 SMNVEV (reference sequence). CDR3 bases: TGTGCCAGCAGTTTAAACGGGATAAAGCAGTACTTC. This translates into CASSLNGIKQYF.

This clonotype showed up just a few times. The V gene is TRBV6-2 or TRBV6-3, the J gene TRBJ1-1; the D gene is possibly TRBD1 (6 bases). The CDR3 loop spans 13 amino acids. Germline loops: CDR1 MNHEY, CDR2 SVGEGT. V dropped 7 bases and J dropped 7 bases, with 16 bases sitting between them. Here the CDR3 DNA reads TGTGCCAGCACCTCGGGGGCCAAGATTGAAGCTTTCTTT. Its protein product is CASTSGAKIEAFF.

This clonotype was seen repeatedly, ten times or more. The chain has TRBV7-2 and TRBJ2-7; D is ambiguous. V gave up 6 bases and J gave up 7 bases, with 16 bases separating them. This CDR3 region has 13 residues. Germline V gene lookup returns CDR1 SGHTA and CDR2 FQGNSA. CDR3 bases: TGTGCCAGCAGGGAAGTTCCCCAAGGAGAGCAGTACTTC. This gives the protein CASREVPQGEQYF. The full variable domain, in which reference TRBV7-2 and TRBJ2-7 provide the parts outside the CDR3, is GAGVSQSPSNKVTEKGKDVELRCDPISGHTALYWYRQSLGQGLEFLIYFQGNSAPDKSGLPSDRFSAERTGGSVSTLTIQRTQQEDSAVYLCASREVPQGEQYFGPGTRLTVT.

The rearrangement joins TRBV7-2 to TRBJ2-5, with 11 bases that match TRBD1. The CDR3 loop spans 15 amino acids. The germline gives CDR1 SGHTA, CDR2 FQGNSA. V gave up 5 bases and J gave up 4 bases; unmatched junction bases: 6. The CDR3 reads CASSTWTGGRETQYF. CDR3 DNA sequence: TGTGCCAGCAGCACGTGGACAGGGGGCCGAGAGACCCAGTACTTC.

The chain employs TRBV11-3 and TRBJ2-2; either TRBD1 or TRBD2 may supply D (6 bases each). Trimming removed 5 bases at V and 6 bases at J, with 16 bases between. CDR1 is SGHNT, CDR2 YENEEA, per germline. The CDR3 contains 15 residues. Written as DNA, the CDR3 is TGTGCCAGCAGCCCGCAGGGGATAGCGGCCGGGGAGCTGTTTTTT. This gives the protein CASSPQGIAAGELFF.